This T cell receptor beta chain was identified during a study of blood T cells in healthy people across ages. The study, taken as a whole, reports: There was a strong correlation between TCR beta diversity and naive T cell percentage.

Each sample had at least 6.5 million PBMCs isolated. A second PCR of 7 to 11 cycles used a sample-barcoded 5' primer and a J-beta primer mix. One entry per CDR3 protein, called by TCRdb with MiXCR from the 5' RACE reads. The sample records more than 1,400,000 distinct CDR3 sequences, about 43% being singletons. V shed 1 base and J 5 bases; nucleotides not matched to a gene: 9. The CDR3 covers 16 residues. Germline CDR1 DFQATT, CDR2 SNEGSKA (reference sequence). With regard to this clonotype: Its antigen remains unidentified.

Sequencing was done on a sample of blood. The receptor was derived from a woman aged 18 to 35 in good health. This chain joins TRBV20-1 and TRBJ2-2; 8 bases match TRBD2. CDR3 DNA sequence: TGCAGTGCTAGAGGGGGAAAGACTAGCGTGACCGGGGAGCTGTTTTTT. Protein product: CSARGGKTSVTGELFF.